These 10 T cell receptor beta chains originate from one sample sequenced in a study of T cell responses to AZD1222 COVID-19 vaccine. Clones were read by immunoSEQ multiplex PCR, and TCRdb kept only the in-frame ones, dropping some. The sample lists roughly 180,000 clones, 92% occurring once. Sequenced here: peripheral blood, sampled 28 days after the second AZD1222 dose. These receptors were collected from an adult who received the AZD1222 COVID-19 vaccine.

The rearrangement links TRBV12-3 or TRBV12-4 to TRBJ2-1; D is unresolved. The V and J ends lost 2 bases and 10 bases respectively, with 9 bases between them. CDR3 length equals 12 residues. In nucleotides, the CDR3 is TGTGCCAGCAGTTTACCCGGCGACGAGCAGTTCTTC. Translated, it gives CASSLPGDEQFF.

This chain connects TRBV29-1 to TRBJ1-1; D is possibly TRBD1 (6 bases). V gave up 3 bases and J gave up 1 base, with 24 bases separating them. The CDR3 loop spans 18 amino acids. The germline V gene encodes CDR1 SQVTM and CDR2 ANQGSEA. The CDR3: CSVDKNRVQGWGNTEAFF. CDR3 bases: TGCAGCGTTGATAAAAATCGGGTACAGGGATGGGGGAACACTGAAGCTTTCTTT.

The chain joins TRBV7-9 to TRBJ1-2, with D tentatively TRBD1 (5 bases). The CDR3 length is 15 residues. Germline V lookup: CDR1 SEHNR, CDR2 FQNEAQ (reference sequence). V was pared by 0 bases and J by 6 bases, with 14 bases between. CDR3 sequence: CASSLAEGWDDGYTF. CDR3 in DNA: TGTGCCAGCAGCTTAGCGGAGGGGTGGGACGATGGCTACACCTTC. The full variable domain, rest sourced from reference TRBV7-9 and TRBJ1-2, is DTGVSQNPRHKITKRGQNVTFRCDPISEHNRLYWYRQTLGQGPEFLTYFQNEAQLEKSRLLSDRFSAERPKGSFSTLEIQRTEQGDSAMYLCASSLAEGWDDGYTFGSGTRLTVV.

The chain uses TRBV2 and TRBJ2-7; 10 bases match TRBD1. Germline CDR1 SNHLY, CDR2 FYNNEI. V was clipped by 2 bases and J by 1 base; unmatched bases: 17. This CDR3 region has 20 residues. In DNA form, the CDR3 reads TGTGCCAGCAGTGAAAAGGTCCGGGACAGGGGCCCTTCTTATTCCTACGAGCAGTACTTC. It is translated as CASSEKVRDRGPSYSYEQYF.

The chain recombines TRBV25-1 with TRBJ1-2; D not certain. The CDR3 extends over 13 amino acids. Trimming stripped 5 bases from V and 1 base from J, with 8 bases between. Per germline, CDR1 MGHDK and CDR2 SYGVNS. CDR3 sequence reads: CASSPQFNYGYTF. CDR3 DNA sequence: TGTGCCAGCAGTCCTCAGTTTAACTATGGCTACACCTTC.

CDR3 DNA sequence: TGTGCCAGCAGCCCCGGACAGGGGGCCTACAATGAGCAGTTCTTC. Translation gives CASSPGQGAYNEQFF. V usage is TRBV5-4 and J usage is TRBJ2-1; 10 bases agree with TRBD1. Trimming took 4 bases from V and 2 from J; bases not matched to a gene: 3. Germline V gene lookup returns CDR1 SGHNT and CDR2 YYREEE (reference sequence). This CDR3 is 15 amino acids long.

This clone has only one observation. The rearrangement links TRBV6-5 to TRBJ1-1; no definite D call. The CDR3 extends over 13 amino acids. Germline CDR1 is MNHEY and CDR2 is SVGAGI. With 2 bases removed from V and 2 bases from J, the gap between germline ends came to 6 bases. The CDR3 DNA is TGTGCCAGCAGTTACGGGCCTAACACTGAAGCTTTCTTT. Translation gives CASSYGPNTEAFF.

The V gene is TRBV21-1, the J gene TRBJ2-7. TRBV21-1 is a pseudogene. This CDR3 is 15 amino acids long. In DNA, the CDR3 is TGTGCCAGCAGCATAACACCCGGCTTCTACTACGAGCAGTACTTC. Translation: CASSITPGFYYEQYF.

The J gene is TRBJ1-2, the V gene TRBV2, with D tentatively TRBD1 (6 bases). The length of the CDR3 is 15 residues. The germline V gene encodes CDR1 SNHLY and CDR2 FYNNEI. Deletions cut 6 bases from V and 6 bases from J, with 20 bases between. CDR3 DNA: TGTGCCAGCAGGGGGCCGAGGGCAGGGGAGGATGGCTACACCTTC. It codes for CASRGPRAGEDGYTF.

V and J are TRBV3-1 (or the pseudogene TRBV3-2) and TRBJ1-2; D perhaps matches TRBD1 (5 bases). The CDR3 spans 14 residues. V gave up 1 base and J gave up 4 bases, with 10 bases separating them. Germline V CDR1 and CDR2: LGHDT, YNNKEL (reference sequence). CDR3 bases: TGTGCCAGCAGCCAAGGGCAGGGAGGCTATGGCTACACCTTC. It translates to CASSQGQGGYGYTF.